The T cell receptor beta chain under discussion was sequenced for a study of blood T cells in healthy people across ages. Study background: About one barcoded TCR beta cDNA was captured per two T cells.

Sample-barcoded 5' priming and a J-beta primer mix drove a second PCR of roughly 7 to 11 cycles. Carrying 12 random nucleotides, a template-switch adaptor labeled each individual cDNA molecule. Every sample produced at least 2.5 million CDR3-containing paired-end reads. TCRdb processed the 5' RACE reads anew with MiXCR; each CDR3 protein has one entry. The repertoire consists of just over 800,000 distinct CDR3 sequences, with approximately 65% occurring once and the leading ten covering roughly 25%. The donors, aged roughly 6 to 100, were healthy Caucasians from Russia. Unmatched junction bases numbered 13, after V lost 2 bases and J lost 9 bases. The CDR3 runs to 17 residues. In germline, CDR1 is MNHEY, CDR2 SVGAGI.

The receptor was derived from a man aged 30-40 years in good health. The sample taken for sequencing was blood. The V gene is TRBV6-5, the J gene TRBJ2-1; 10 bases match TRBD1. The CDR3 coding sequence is TGTGCCAGCAGTTACCCAAGACCGGGACAGGGGACCCGTGAGCAGTTCTTC. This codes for CASSYPRPGQGTREQFF.